These 30 T cell receptor beta chains came from one sample sequenced in a study of post-analysis software for immune sequencing data. Overall study findings and caveats: The five TRBV segments detected at higher frequency in patients than in controls included TRBV5-6, TRBV5-1 and TRBV20-1.

Antigens for these TCRs are unknown. Prepared TCR beta cDNA libraries contained unique molecular identifiers. TCRdb fed the PCR reads into MiXCR, producing one record per CDR3 protein. The sample yields about 430,000 distinct CDR3 sequences, approximately 38% seen once. Input material: blood. These receptors were obtained from a girl under 10 years old with multiple sclerosis.

This chain links TRBV10-3 with TRBJ1-1, with D maybe TRBD1 (5 bases). Germline-derived CDR1 and CDR2 are ENHRY and SYGVKD. CDR3 length: 15 amino acids. V gave up 2 bases and J gave up 4 bases, with 14 bases separating them. The CDR3: CAISEEGRGGTEAFF. CDR3 DNA sequence: TGTGCCATCAGTGAGGAGGGGAGGGGCGGCACTGAAGCTTTCTTT.

V is TRBV12-3 or TRBV12-4 and J is TRBJ2-1; D uncertain. The CDR3 is made up of 14 amino acids. Trimming took off 6 bases at V and 6 bases at J, with 15 bases between the two ends. The CDR3 nucleotides read TGTGCCAGCAGCTTTCGAGGTAGGGCCAATGAGCAGTTCTTC. Residues: CASSFRGRANEQFF.

On this clonotype: A read error may account for a junction end that differs from germline. The gene calls are TRBV29-1 and TRBJ2-3; D might be TRBD2 (5 bases). The CDR3 runs 14 residues. Germline CDR1 reads SQVTM; CDR2 reads ANQGSEA. The CDR3 sequence is CSVNGNRRSDTEYF. The DNA of the CDR3 is TGCAGCGTTAACGGGAATCGGAGGTCGGATACGGAGTATTTT.

V is TRBV10-3 and J is TRBJ1-2; a weak D match, TRBD1 (6 bases). Trimming cost V 1 base and J 4 bases, with 16 bases left between them. The CDR3 totals 16 residues. CDR1 is ENHRY, CDR2 SYGVKD, per germline. CDR3 bases: TGTGCCATCAGTGAGTACAGGGAGAAGAGGGGCTATGGCTACACCTTC. Protein sequence: CAISEYREKRGYGYTF.

The J gene is TRBJ2-7, the V gene TRBV12-3 or TRBV12-4; 7 positions match TRBD1. The CDR3 is 16 amino acids. V gave up 6 bases and J gave up 2 bases; unmatched junction bases: 13. This CDR3 reads CASSPRGGPAAYEQYF. CDR3 DNA: TGTGCCAGCAGCCCTAGAGGGGGCCCCGCAGCCTACGAGCAGTACTTC.

The chain couples TRBV6-2 or TRBV6-3 to TRBJ2-7; unclear D gene. Trimming pared 2 bases from V and 2 bases from J, leaving 13 bases between. The germline V gene has CDR1 MNHEY and CDR2 SVGEGT. CDR3 length: 15 amino acids. Written as DNA, the CDR3 is TGTGCCAGCAGTTACCCGGACGGATCGACCTACGAGCAGTACTTC. Its protein is CASSYPDGSTYEQYF.

The J gene is TRBJ2-5, the V gene TRBV7-2, with TRBD1 matching 7 bases. The length of the CDR3 is 14 residues. Germline assignment: CDR1 SGHTA and CDR2 FQGNSA. With 5 bases clipped from V and 2 bases from J, the junction kept 5 bases outside the gene matches. The CDR3 region has the DNA TGTGCCAGCAGCGCCGACAGGGTGCAAGAGACCCAGTACTTC. Protein product: CASSADRVQETQYF. Filled out from reference TRBV7-2 and TRBJ2-5, the complete variable domain reads GAGVSQSPSNKVTEKGKDVELRCDPISGHTALYWYRQSLGQGLEFLIYFQGNSAPDKSGLPSDRFSAERTGGSVSTLTIQRTQQEDSAVYLCASSADRVQETQYFGPGTRLLVL.

This clonotype has only a few counts. V is TRBV7-7 and J is TRBJ2-1, with TRBD1 matching 7 bases. V gave up 5 bases and J gave up 4 bases; unmatched junction bases: 5. Germline V lookup: CDR1 SSHAT, CDR2 FNYEAQ (reference sequence). The CDR3 is 14 residues long. The CDR3 reads CASSPGTEYNEQFF. CDR3 coding DNA: TGTGCCAGCAGCCCAGGGACAGAATACAATGAGCAGTTCTTC.

The V and J genes are TRBV25-1 and TRBJ2-7, with D possibly being TRBD1 (5 bases). V was trimmed by 4 bases and J by 0 bases, leaving 13 bases between them. Germline CDR1 MGHDK, CDR2 SYGVNS. The CDR3 loop spans 15 amino acids. The CDR3 DNA sequence: TGTGCCAGCAGTGGGACACCGCCAGCCTCCTACGAGCAGTACTTC. This gives the protein CASSGTPPASYEQYF.

This clonotype turned up a few times. Germline and junction disagree at one end, which may indicate a read error. The genes are TRBV7-7 and TRBJ2-5; TRBD1 is a possible D gene (6 bases). The length of the CDR3 is 15 residues. Germline loops: CDR1 SSHAT, CDR2 FNYEAQ (reference sequence). This CDR3 reads CASSHQTGLQETQYF. The CDR3 DNA reads as TGTGCTAGCAGCCATCAGACAGGCCTCCAAGAGACCCAGTACTTC.

Comments on this clonotype: One junction end disagrees with the germline gene, perhaps due to a read error. The CDR3 region has the DNA TGCAGCGTTGTTTCGAGGACAGGGCCGGGAAAACGGTTTTTT. Encoded protein: CSVVSRTGPGKRFF. The rearrangement joins TRBV29-1 to TRBJ1-4; 8 bases agree with TRBD1. The CDR3 is made up of 14 amino acids. Germline V lookup: CDR1 SQVTM, CDR2 ANQGSEA.

This clonotype appeared many times. V usage is TRBV29-1 and J usage is TRBJ2-7, with no clear D. Trimming stripped 3 bases from V and 2 bases from J, with 11 bases between. The CDR3 contains 13 residues. From germline, CDR1 is SQVTM and CDR2 ANQGSEA. Here the CDR3 DNA reads TGCAGCGTTGAGGGTCACCGCACCTACGAGCAGTACTTC. This translates into CSVEGHRTYEQYF.

This clonotype was picked up one time. This chain links TRBV4-2 with TRBJ1-2; a possible D gene is TRBD1 (6 bases). This CDR3 is 15 amino acids long. V shed 1 base and J shed 5 bases, with 14 bases lying between them. Germline V gene sequence: CDR1 LGHNA, CDR2 YNFKEQ. Written as DNA, the CDR3 is TGTGCCAGCAGCCAAGCCCCCGGACAGAGATATGGCTACACCTTC. Protein: CASSQAPGQRYGYTF.

This chain joins TRBV7-2 and TRBJ2-3, with TRBD2 identical over 11 bases. Unmatched junction bases numbered 13, after V lost 5 bases and J lost 3 bases. The length of the CDR3 is 18 residues. CDR1 is SGHTA, CDR2 FQGNSA, per germline. CDR3 nucleotides: TGTGCCAGCAGCCCGAATTCGCTAGCGGGAGGTGGAACAGATACGCAGTATTTT. It translates to CASSPNSLAGGGTDTQYF.

J is TRBJ1-2 and V is TRBV7-2, with D maybe TRBD1 (5 bases). V lost 1 base and J lost 5, with 11 bases in between. CDR1 is SGHTA and CDR2 is FQGNSA in the germline V gene. This CDR3 contains 14 residues. CDR3 sequence (DNA): TGTGCCAGCAGCTTAGGCAGGGAGGATTATGGCTACACCTTC. Translated, it gives CASSLGREDYGYTF.

The chain has TRBV28 and TRBJ1-1; D gene unclear. The CDR3 is 13 residues long. CDR1 is MDHEN and CDR2 is SYDVKM in the germline V gene. V shed 3 bases and J shed 1 base, with 6 bases lying between them. The CDR3 loop reads CASSFRTNTEAFF. CDR3 in DNA: TGTGCCAGCAGTTTTCGGACGAACACTGAAGCTTTCTTT.

This clonotype was counted ten times or more. CDR3 loop: CASSFRPKVGRETQYF. CDR3 DNA sequence: TGTGCCAGCAGTTTTAGGCCAAAGGTTGGGCGGGAGACCCAGTACTTC. The chain employs TRBV28 and TRBJ2-5, with D unresolved. Germline V gives CDR1 MDHEN, CDR2 SYDVKM. This CDR3 comprises 16 residues. V was clipped by 3 bases and J by 5 bases, with 19 bases between them.

This clonotype came up a few times. The chain has TRBV7-2 and TRBJ1-6; D call uncertain. From germline, CDR1 is SGHTA and CDR2 FQGNSA. The ends were cut back, 3 bases at V and 1 base at J, with 16 bases in the middle. This CDR3 spans 18 amino acids. This chain's CDR3 is CASSLCGSHCSYNSPLHF. CDR3 in DNA: TGTGCCAGCAGCTTGTGTGGCTCCCACTGTTCCTATAATTCACCCCTCCACTTT. Together with reference TRBV7-2 and TRBJ1-6, the CDR3 gives the full variable domain: GAGVSQSPSNKVTEKGKDVELRCDPISGHTALYWYRQSLGQGLEFLIYFQGNSAPDKSGLPSDRFSAERTGGSVSTLTIQRTQQEDSAVYLCASSLCGSHCSYNSPLHFGNGTRLTVT.

This clonotype turned up a few times. The genes are TRBV12-3 or TRBV12-4 and TRBJ2-4; D is ambiguous. V was shortened by 6 bases and J by 0 bases, with 6 bases between the two germline ends. The CDR3 has 13 residues. The CDR3 nucleotides read TGTGCCAGCAGCGAGTTAGCCAAAAACATTCAGTACTTC. It specifies CASSELAKNIQYF.

V usage is TRBV19 and J usage is TRBJ2-3, with D perhaps TRBD2 (5 bases). V was clipped by 3 bases and J by 4 bases, with 14 bases between them. Per the germline V gene, CDR1 is LNHDA and CDR2 is SQIVND (reference sequence). The CDR3 runs to 15 residues. CDR3 nucleotides: TGTGCCAGTAGTATCCGCGGGTCGGGGTCAGATACGCAGTATTTT. Encoded protein: CASSIRGSGSDTQYF.

This clonotype was seen only once. The chain couples TRBV11-1 to TRBJ2-3; 9 nucleotides agree with TRBD2. CDR1 and CDR2 from the germline V gene are SGHAT and FQDESV (reference sequence). Unmatched junction bases numbered 6, after V lost 3 bases and J lost 5 bases. This CDR3 region has 15 residues. The CDR3 loop reads CASSFPREGKDTQYF. The DNA of the CDR3 is TGTGCCAGCAGCTTTCCGCGGGAGGGAAAAGATACGCAGTATTTT.

This clonotype has just a few counts. The CDR3, as DNA: TGCAGTGCTAGAGTTACCGGCTACGAGCAGTACTTC. Amino acid sequence: CSARVTGYEQYF. The chain carries TRBV20-1 and TRBJ2-7, with D unclear. Germline V gene lookup returns CDR1 DFQATT and CDR2 SNEGSKA (reference sequence). The CDR3 runs to 12 residues. V lost 1 base, J lost 3 bases, and 7 bases lay in between.

Only a few counts were recorded for this clonotype. The V and J genes are TRBV20-1 and TRBJ2-7; D possibly corresponds to TRBD2 (6 bases). V was cut by 0 bases and J by 4 bases, with 16 bases left in between. The CDR3 sequence is 15 residues long. CDR1 and CDR2 from the germline V gene are DFQATT and SNEGSKA (reference sequence). CDR3 loop: CSARDRGGTSYEQYF. CDR3 bases: TGCAGTGCTAGAGATAGGGGCGGGACTTCTTACGAGCAGTACTTC.

This clonotype was counted only a few times. V and J are TRBV20-1 and TRBJ2-7, with TRBD1 as a possible D gene (6 bases). This CDR3 has 13 residues. CDR1 and CDR2 (germline): DFQATT, SNEGSKA (reference sequence). V lost 3 bases to trimming and J lost 4 bases, with 13 bases between them. The CDR3 here is CSASVTGTYEQYF. The CDR3 nucleotides read TGCAGTGCTAGTGTTACAGGGACGTACGAGCAGTACTTC.

This clonotype was observed a few times. The chain carries TRBV2 and TRBJ2-5; no firm D call. V lost 0 bases and J 5 bases, leaving 19 bases between the germline ends. The germline V gene has CDR1 SNHLY and CDR2 FYNNEI. The CDR3 spans 17 residues. In DNA, the CDR3 is TGTGCCAGCAGTGAAGCGCCCAGTTGGATGCTTAAGGAGACCCAGTACTTC. The encoded protein is CASSEAPSWMLKETQYF.

The chain combines TRBV6-5 with TRBJ2-1; 8 bases line up with TRBD2. The germline V gene encodes CDR1 MNHEY and CDR2 SVGAGI. Losses at the gene ends were 7 bases for V and 4 bases for J; bases not matched to a gene: 9. The CDR3 extends over 15 amino acids. The CDR3 DNA is TGTGCCAGCAACAGACTCGAGCGGGGGTACAATGAGCAGTTCTTC. This sequence encodes CASNRLERGYNEQFF.

The rearrangement links TRBV12-3 or TRBV12-4 to TRBJ2-3; perhaps TRBD1 as D (5 bases). This CDR3 region has 13 residues. V was clipped by 4 bases and J by 4 bases, with 9 bases between them. The CDR3 loop is CASSSGFPDTQYF. The CDR3 nucleotides read TGTGCCAGCAGTTCAGGGTTCCCAGATACGCAGTATTTT.

This clonotype has a handful of counts. The J gene is TRBJ1-6, the V gene TRBV25-1; D gene uncertain. Trimming pared 3 bases from V and 7 bases from J, leaving 10 bases between. The CDR3 consists of 14 residues. CDR1 is MGHDK and CDR2 is SYGVNS in the germline V gene. The chain's CDR3 is CASSETRYNSPLHF. CDR3 bases: TGTGCCAGCAGTGAGACCCGTTACAATTCACCCCTCCACTTT.

The chain combines TRBV5-1 with TRBJ2-3; the match to TRBD2 covers 15 bases. The V gene end was trimmed by 4 bases and the J gene end by 2 bases; junction bases not matched to a gene: 5. The CDR3 contains 17 residues. Germline V lookup: CDR1 SGHRS, CDR2 YFSETQ. DNA of the CDR3: TGCGCCAGCAGCCGGGGGACTAGCGGGGGGATCACAGATACGCAGTATTTT. This codes for CASSRGTSGGITDTQYF.

The J gene is TRBJ2-5, the V gene TRBV7-6, with a weak D call TRBD1 (5 bases). CDR1 SGHVS and CDR2 FNYEAQ come from the germline V gene. V shed 4 bases and J shed 3 bases, with 9 bases lying between them. The CDR3 extends over 13 amino acids. The CDR3 sequence is CASSYGHKETQYF. The CDR3 DNA follows: TGTGCCAGCAGCTACGGACATAAAGAGACCCAGTACTTC.